The clone carrying this T cell receptor beta chain was counted ten times or more. The V end lost 3 bases, the J end lost 3 bases, and 15 bases lay between the germline ends. This CDR3 contains 15 residues. CDR1 and CDR2 from the germline V gene are SGHRS and YFSETQ. TCRdb passed the 5' RACE reads through MiXCR, listing each CDR3 protein once. The data show approximately 400,000 distinct CDR3 sequences, about 20% seen once. This specimen belongs to a study of T-cell memory formation after mild COVID-19. In the study overall: TCR clusters showed largely donor specificity.

Sequenced sample: PBMCs or a T cell subset sorted from them (not recorded which). This sequence originates from a man between 18 and 29 years old who had mild COVID-19 (a few samples of this study predate the infection). Cell type and time point are not known. This chain joins TRBV5-1 and TRBJ2-5; D perhaps matches TRBD1 (6 bases). CDR3 coding DNA: TGCGCCAGCAGCTGGATCGGACAGCCCGAAGAGACCCAGTACTTC. It is translated as CASSWIGQPEETQYF.